These 27 T cell receptor beta chains originate from one sample sequenced in a study of ipilimumab plus nivolumab after autologous stem cell transplantation. Sequencing was performed with immunoSEQ multiplex PCR; in TCRdb, only in-frame clones are kept and a portion is missing. The sample has 37,000 or so clones, about 91% seen once. This specimen was PBMCs, taken in a trial of ipilimumab plus nivolumab as post-transplant consolidation. The receptor source for this set is a male donor with multiple myeloma.

The chain links TRBV2 to TRBJ1-2; D is ambiguous. V was clipped by 6 bases and J by 11 bases, with 19 bases between them. The CDR3 extends over 13 amino acids. CDR1 is SNHLY and CDR2 is FYNNEI in the germline V gene. This CDR3 reads CASSPGVGEMYTF. CDR3 nucleotide sequence: TGTGCCAGCAGCCCGGGTGTCGGGGAGATGTACACCTTC.

The chain has TRBV27 and TRBJ2-3, with unresolved D. CDR3 length: 17 amino acids. From germline, CDR1 is MNHEY and CDR2 SMNVEV (reference sequence). Between the trimmed V and J ends, which lost 3 bases and 1 base, there was a span of 17 bases. The CDR3 DNA reads as TGTGCCAGCAGTTTCGATAGCCATAACGCACGCACAGATACGCAGTATTTT. Protein: CASSFDSHNARTDTQYF.

The V gene is TRBV7-2, the J gene TRBJ2-1, with TRBD2 identical over 13 bases. The trim removed 5 bases at V and 15 bases at J, leaving 13 bases unmatched. This CDR3 region has 15 residues. Looked up from germline, CDR1 is SGHTA and CDR2 is FQGNSA. The CDR3 loop is CASSRGLAGARTPFF. The DNA for the CDR3 is TGTGCCAGCAGCCGCGGACTAGCGGGAGCCCGTACTCCGTTCTTC.

The V and J genes are TRBV19 and TRBJ2-5; 14 nucleotides agree with TRBD2. This CDR3 is 18 amino acids long. The germline CDR1 and CDR2 sequences are LNHDA and SQIVND (reference sequence). Trimming at V came to 4 bases and at J to 4 bases, leaving 11 bases not matched to a gene. CDR3 nucleotide sequence: TGTGCCAGTAGTACCCGACTAGCGGGGGGGCCGATAGCAGAGACCCAGTACTTC. Translation: CASSTRLAGGPIAETQYF.

Here the CDR3 reads CASSQVRGDGTKNIQYF. CDR3 in DNA: TGCGCCAGCAGCCAAGTCAGGGGGGACGGTACCAAAAACATTCAGTACTTC. This sequence joins TRBV4-3 and TRBJ2-4; a possible D gene is TRBD1 (7 bases). This CDR3 spans 17 amino acids. Trimming removed 1 base from V and 2 bases from J, with 15 bases in between. The germline V gene has CDR1 LGHNA and CDR2 YSLEER.

The rearrangement joins TRBV28 to TRBJ1-2; TRBD1 agrees at 7 bases. The CDR3 sequence is 15 residues long. V lost 1 base, J lost 8 bases, and 10 bases stayed unmatched. CDR1 is MDHEN, CDR2 SYDVKM, per germline. CDR3 amino acids: CASSLSSTGSRGYTF. DNA of the CDR3: TGTGCCAGCAGTTTATCGTCGACAGGGAGTAGGGGCTACACCTTC.

This chain joins TRBV6-5 and TRBJ2-7, with a tentative D call TRBD2 (5 bases). The V gene's germline CDR1 is MNHEY and CDR2 SVGAGI. CDR3 length: 15 residues. Trimming removed 0 bases from V and 7 bases from J, with 16 bases in between. The CDR3 coding sequence is TGTGCCAGCAGTTACTCGTTATTCGCGAGCGGTGAGCAGTACTTC. Protein sequence: CASSYSLFASGEQYF.

V and J are TRBV27 and TRBJ2-5; unclear D gene. The CDR3 runs to 16 residues. Germline CDR1 is MNHEY and CDR2 is SMNVEV (reference sequence). Trimming took 6 bases from V and 1 from J, leaving 18 bases between them. DNA of the CDR3: TGTGCCAGCAGCTCCCTTGGTGGCGTGAGCCAAGAGACCCAGTACTTC. Its translation is CASSSLGGVSQETQYF.

This rearrangement joins TRBV27 to TRBJ2-1; 7 positions agree with TRBD2. This CDR3 has 15 amino acids. Germline V gene sequence: CDR1 MNHEY, CDR2 SMNVEV (reference sequence). V was clipped by 3 bases and J by 8 bases; unmatched bases: 10. In DNA form, the CDR3 reads TGTGCCAGCAGTTTGGGACGCCCCCGGGGGGATGAGCAGTTCTTC. Translated: CASSLGRPRGDEQFF.

The rearrangement joins TRBV23-1 to TRBJ1-1, with D perhaps matching TRBD1 (5 bases). TRBV23-1 is designated an ORF whose function remains uncertain. V lost 4 bases and J 1 base, leaving 16 bases between the germline ends. CDR3 size: 16 residues. The CDR3 region has the DNA TGCGCCAGCAGTCGACTCCGACAGTGCCCGAACACTGAAGCTTTCTTT. The encoded protein is CASSRLRQCPNTEAFF.

This rearrangement joins TRBV5-1 to TRBJ1-1; D is possibly TRBD1 (6 bases). Germline V gene data show CDR1 as SGHRS and CDR2 as YFSETQ. V lost 4 bases to trimming and J lost 11 bases, with 27 bases between them. CDR3 length equals 16 residues. DNA for the CDR3: TGCGCCAGCAGCCCCTTATCGACAGGCGGGGAACGAGAGGCTTTCTTT. Encoded protein: CASSPLSTGGEREAFF. Filled out from reference TRBV5-1 and TRBJ1-1, the complete variable domain reads KAGVTQTPRYLIKTRGQQVTLSCSPISGHRSVSWYQQTPGQGLQFLFEYFSETQRNKGNFPGRFSGRQFSNSRSEMNVSTLELGDSALYLCASSPLSTGGEREAFFGQGTRLTVV.

This chain uses TRBV18 with TRBJ1-5; TRBD1 matches at 7 bases. This CDR3 comprises 16 residues. V was clipped by 3 bases and J by 0 bases; unmatched bases: 5. Looked up from germline, CDR1 is KGHSH and CDR2 is LQKENI. CDR3 sequence (DNA): TGTGCCAGCTCACCTCCGGGACAGCGTAGCAATCAGCCCCAGCATTTT. It yields the protein CASSPPGQRSNQPQHF.

V gene TRBV28 combines with J gene TRBJ1-5, with D possibly TRBD1 on 6 matching bases. Germline assignment: CDR1 MDHEN and CDR2 SYDVKM. The CDR3 sequence is 20 residues long. V lost 4 bases and J 0 bases, leaving 25 bases between the germline ends. DNA for the CDR3: TGTGCCAGCAGTTCTATAAGAACAGGGAGGGGGTTTGATAGCAATCAGCCCCAGCATTTT. Its protein is CASSSIRTGRGFDSNQPQHF.

The DNA of the CDR3 is TGTGCCAGCAGAGGTTCAGGGGGGGACACCGGGGAGCTGTTTTTT. Residues: CASRGSGGDTGELFF. The chain couples TRBV7-9 to TRBJ2-2, with D tentatively TRBD1 or TRBD2 (7 bases each). In germline, CDR1 is SEHNR, CDR2 FQNEAQ (reference sequence). The V end lost 6 bases, the J end lost 3 bases, and 14 bases lay between the germline ends. This CDR3 is 15 amino acids long.

The V and J genes are TRBV5-1 and TRBJ2-5; D unclear. V dropped 6 bases and J dropped 5 bases, with 20 bases sitting between them. The germline gives CDR1 SGHRS, CDR2 YFSETQ. The length of the CDR3 is 15 residues. The CDR3 bases are TGCGCCAGCATGTCCATGCCTGGGGTCCACGAGACCCAGTACTTC. This gives the protein CASMSMPGVHETQYF.

The gene calls are TRBV5-5 and TRBJ2-7, with 7 positions matching TRBD1. CDR1 and CDR2 (germline): SGHKS, YYEKEE (reference sequence). The CDR3 spans 12 residues. Trimming took 4 bases from V and 5 from J; bases not matched to a gene: 3. The CDR3 bases are TGTGCCAGCAGCGACGACAGGGACGAGCAGTACTTC. Amino acids: CASSDDRDEQYF.

V gene TRBV11-3 combines with J gene TRBJ2-3; D ambiguous. Trimming took off 5 bases at V and 2 bases at J, with 5 bases between the two ends. In germline, CDR1 is SGHNT, CDR2 YENEEA. The length of the CDR3 is 12 residues. The CDR3 loop is CASSGSTDTQYF. The CDR3 coding sequence is TGTGCCAGCAGCGGCTCCACAGATACGCAGTATTTT.

The chain uses TRBV6-5 and TRBJ2-7; 7 nucleotides agree with TRBD1. CDR1 and CDR2 from the germline V gene are MNHEY and SVGAGI. V was clipped by 2 bases and J by 4 bases; unmatched bases: 5. The CDR3 has 14 amino acids. The CDR3 DNA sequence: TGTGCCAGCAGTTACGGGGGACAGCAATACGAGCAGTACTTC. This sequence encodes CASSYGGQQYEQYF.

The rearrangement joins TRBV18 to TRBJ2-1; 8 bases fit TRBD2. This CDR3 has 16 amino acids. CDR1 is KGHSH and CDR2 is LQKENI in the germline V gene. V trimming: 4 bases; J trimming: 2 bases; junction bases outside the gene matches: 7. This CDR3 reads CASSRESGGAYNEQFF. CDR3 nucleotide sequence: TGTGCCAGCTCACGAGAGAGCGGGGGTGCCTACAATGAGCAGTTCTTC.

The CDR3 DNA reads TGTGCCAGCAGCTTATCCCCTAACAATGAGCAGTTCTTC. It translates to CASSLSPNNEQFF. The V gene is TRBV7-2, the J gene TRBJ2-1; no firm D call. V lost 2 bases and J 5 bases, leaving 7 bases between the germline ends. CDR1 SGHTA and CDR2 FQGNSA come from the germline V gene. The CDR3 length is 13 residues. The variable domain in full, completed from reference TRBV7-2 and TRBJ2-1, reads GAGVSQSPSNKVTEKGKDVELRCDPISGHTALYWYRQSLGQGLEFLIYFQGNSAPDKSGLPSDRFSAERTGGSVSTLTIQRTQQEDSAVYLCASSLSPNNEQFFGPGTRLTVL.

The chain combines TRBV7-9 with TRBJ2-1; tentative D call: TRBD1 (6 bases). V lost 7 bases and J lost 1, with 11 bases in between. Germline CDR1 reads SEHNR; CDR2 reads FQNEAQ (reference sequence). This CDR3 contains 14 residues. Here the CDR3 reads CASIIQGSYNEQFF. In nucleotides, the CDR3 is TGTGCCAGCATAATACAGGGTTCCTACAATGAGCAGTTCTTC. The entire variable domain, with the rest obtained from reference TRBV7-9 and TRBJ2-1, is as follows: DTGVSQNPRHKITKRGQNVTFRCDPISEHNRLYWYRQTLGQGPEFLTYFQNEAQLEKSRLLSDRFSAERPKGSFSTLEIQRTEQGDSAMYLCASIIQGSYNEQFFGPGTRLTVL.

The chain employs TRBV6-5 and TRBJ2-3, with D unclear. Trimming cost V 2 bases and J 0 bases, with 6 bases left between them. Germline CDR1 and CDR2: MNHEY and SVGAGI. CDR3 size: 14 residues. CDR3: CASSYGRSTDTQYF. The CDR3 DNA reads as TGTGCCAGCAGTTACGGTAGGAGCACAGATACGCAGTATTTT.

This clone was seen only once. The chain recombines TRBV5-6 with TRBJ2-6; no clear D gene. V lost 1 base and J lost 0, with 8 bases in between. The germline V gene encodes CDR1 SGHDT and CDR2 YYEEEE. The length of the CDR3 is 16 residues. The CDR3 nucleotides are TGTGCCAGCAGCTTGCTACAAAGCTCTGGGGCCAACGTCCTGACTTTC. Translating gives CASSLLQSSGANVLTF.

This clone was counted a few times. V and J are TRBV30 and TRBJ1-6; D unclear. V lost 1 base to trimming and J lost 12 bases, with 7 bases between them. The germline V gene has CDR1 GTSNPN and CDR2 SVGIG (reference sequence). CDR3 size: 11 residues. The CDR3 bases are TGTGCCTGGAGTGGGTCGGGACCCCTCCACTTT. Encoded protein: CAWSGSGPLHF. The variable domain in full, with the rest retrieved from reference TRBV30 and TRBJ1-6, is SQTIHQWPATLVQPVGSPLSLECTVEGTSNPNLYWYRQAAGRGLQLLFYSVGIGQISSEVPQNLSASRPQDRQFILSSKKLLLSDSGFYLCAWSGSGPLHFGNGTRLTVT.

As concerns this clone: The junction departs from the called germline gene at one end, perhaps through a read error. CDR3 residues: CASSQELGGVEIF. CDR3 in DNA: TGCGCCAGCAGCCAAGAGTTAGGGGGGGTAGAGATCTTC. The chain carries TRBV4-3 and TRBJ2-1; D is possibly TRBD2 (7 bases). This CDR3 comprises 13 residues. The V gene's germline CDR1 is LGHNA and CDR2 YSLEER.

In its sample, this clone is medium-sized. This rearrangement joins TRBV7-6 to TRBJ2-7; the D gene could be TRBD1 or TRBD2 (5 bases each). V was trimmed by 0 bases and J by 6 bases, leaving 15 bases between them. The CDR3 length is 15 residues. Germline CDR1 reads SGHVS; CDR2 reads FNYEAQ. The CDR3 bases are TGTGCCAGCAGCTTAGCTAGCGATAGGGGTGGCGAGCAGTACTTC. Its translation is CASSLASDRGGEQYF.

V usage is TRBV27 and J usage is TRBJ2-1; D remains unclear. V was cut by 6 bases and J by 3 bases, with 9 bases left in between. This CDR3 comprises 13 residues. Germline assignment: CDR1 MNHEY and CDR2 SMNVEV (reference sequence). This CDR3 is CASRADGYNEQFF. The CDR3 DNA follows: TGTGCCAGCAGGGCGGACGGCTACAATGAGCAGTTCTTC.